This TCR beta chain was recorded in a study of blood T cell repertoires in COVID-19 (TCRdb year 2020). In the study overall: Collaborator samples came from the United States, Italy and Spain and covered acute and convalescent phases of COVID-19. The repertoires were made available in a free public database intended to serve as a resource for research on the immune response to SARS-CoV-2. The sample metadata nearly always contained a de-identified subject ID, COVID-19 status, age in years and sex. HLA class I and class II types, where available, came from metadata supplied by the sample provider rather than from assay-based typing. The prospective study material was composed of cDNA or gDNA derived from T cells, B-cell-depleted T cells, or PBMCs. Samples came from the ongoing ImmuneRACE study (first 160 participants) plus 1,254 subjects from 6 global collaborators. The dataset comprised deeply sampled blood TCRbeta repertoires from subjects exposed to, actively infected with, or recovered from COVID-19. The study at large found these results: The amount of clinical and demographic metadata varied by source and participant and was provided uncurated.

TCRbeta CDR3 regions were amplified from genomic DNA by means of the immunoSEQ Assay, a bias-controlled multiplex PCR. On the authors' methods: Within the assay, amplification of reference gene primers was used to estimate how many nucleated cells each sample contained. To quantify the absolute abundance of each unique TCRbeta CDR3 rearrangement, sequence reads were collapsed and filtered. For each sample, productive Simpson clonality was calculated as the square root of Simpson's diversity index over productive rearrangements. TCRdb holds this immuneACCESS table with in-frame rearrangements only. Some clones are missing; in checked studies, unresolved V genes explain under half, and the rest has no known cause. V and J calls and clone size are given by that table; D and trimming were obtained from the DNA. The sample table contains hundreds of thousands of clones; only one count was recorded for around 86% of them. 2.5% to 3.5% of the sample is held by the ten biggest clonotypes.

Each collaborating institution followed its own protocols to collect whole blood in K2EDTA tubes. Collaborator samples were shipped for TCRbeta analysis as frozen whole blood, isolated PBMCs, or DNA extracted from either sample type. On this clone: No cognate antigen has been identified for it. Per-base qualities were not stored, and no clone one base away is much larger.

The clonotype originates from a human donor in a cohort sampled during active COVID-19. Sequences were obtained from peripheral blood.

The CDR3 sequence is CASSEYGERAYEQYF. In nucleotide form, the sequence is TGTGCCAGCAGTGAATACGGGGAGCGGGCCTACGAGCAGTACTTC. This receptor chain uses TRBV25-1 and TRBJ2-7; TRBD2 might be the D gene, on 6 matching bases. The trim is 0 bases for V and 2 bases for J, with a gap of 11 bases between the germline ends. Counted from cysteine to phenylalanine, this CDR3 has 15 amino acids. Just the 45-base CDR3 DNA is kept, in frame starting at base 1. CDR1 MGHDK and CDR2 SYGVNS are derived from the germline V gene.